This entry lists 10 T cell receptor beta chains sequenced from one sample in a study of blood T cells in healthy people across ages. Through a sample-barcoded 5' primer and a J-beta primer mix, a second PCR was run for about 6 to 11 cycles. One entry per CDR3 protein results from TCRdb running MiXCR on the 5' RACE reads. The sample has hundreds of thousands of distinct CDR3 sequences; around 24% are singletons. These data were likewise used in another study, on T cells of mothers and their children.

Sequencing used blood. These receptors originate from a boy aged 5-17 years in good health.

This clonotype was counted only a few times. The rearrangement links TRBV6-5 to TRBJ1-6; TRBD1 aligns across 7 bases. The CDR3 spans 15 residues. The junction had 14 bases not matched to a gene; V was cut back by 6 bases and J by 12 bases. Per germline, CDR1 MNHEY and CDR2 SVGAGI. In DNA, the CDR3 is TGTGCCAGCAGCCCATCGGGACAGTCTTTTAGACCCCTCCACTTT. Its protein product is CASSPSGQSFRPLHF.

The chain is built from TRBV7-2 and TRBJ1-3, with TRBD1 identical over 11 bases. Germline values: CDR1 SGHTA, CDR2 FQGNSA. This CDR3 spans 17 amino acids. The junction had 5 bases not matched to a gene; V was cut back by 1 base and J by 3 bases. This CDR3 reads CASSLVGQGASGNTIYF. The CDR3 DNA is TGTGCCAGCAGCTTAGTCGGACAGGGGGCAAGTGGAAACACCATATATTTT.

The chain carries TRBV29-1 and TRBJ2-3; TRBD2 might be the D (6 bases). The V gene's germline CDR1 is SQVTM and CDR2 ANQGSEA. Trimming shortened V by 5 bases and J by 1 base, and 10 bases separated the two germline ends. The CDR3 consists of 13 residues. The CDR3, as DNA: TGCAGCGTTAGGGGAGGTGGCACAGATACGCAGTATTTT. Translating gives CSVRGGGTDTQYF.

V gene TRBV27 combines with J gene TRBJ2-3; D ambiguous. V was cut by 0 bases and J by 2 bases, with 6 bases left in between. Germline V CDR1 and CDR2: MNHEY, SMNVEV (reference sequence). The CDR3 covers 14 residues. CDR3 DNA sequence: TGTGCCAGCAGTTTATCAGTCAACACAGATACGCAGTATTTT. This translates into CASSLSVNTDTQYF.

The genes are TRBV11-1 and TRBJ2-7; D not resolved. Between the trimmed V and J ends, which lost 5 bases and 0 bases, there was a span of 14 bases. Germline CDR1 reads SGHAT; CDR2 reads FQDESV (reference sequence). The CDR3 contains 15 residues. The CDR3 region is CASSPIFDNSYEQYF. In nucleotides, the CDR3 is TGTGCCAGCAGCCCCATTTTTGACAACTCCTACGAGCAGTACTTC.

The CDR3 region is CASRSTGLHEQYF. CDR3 DNA: TGTGCCAGCAGATCCACAGGGTTGCACGAGCAGTACTTC. The chain is built from TRBV12-3 or TRBV12-4 and TRBJ2-7; possibly TRBD1 for D (6 bases). The CDR3 loop spans 13 amino acids. V lost 6 bases and J lost 5, with 14 bases in between.

The rearrangement joins TRBV28 to TRBJ2-1; 11 bases are shared with TRBD2. The ends lost 4 bases at V and 4 bases at J; junction bases unmatched: 9. The CDR3 spans 17 residues. CDR1 MDHEN and CDR2 SYDVKM come from the germline V gene. The CDR3 bases are TGTGCCAGCAGTTCTTATGCGGGACTAGCGGTTTACAATGAGCAGTTCTTC. This codes for CASSSYAGLAVYNEQFF.

This chain uses TRBV20-1 with TRBJ1-4; 7 positions agree with TRBD1. CDR3 length: 13 amino acids. Trimming at V came to 3 bases and at J to 8 bases, leaving 6 bases not matched to a gene. The germline V gene encodes CDR1 DFQATT and CDR2 SNEGSKA (reference sequence). The DNA of the CDR3 is TGCAGTGCTAGCGGGACAGAGTCCGAAAAACTGTTTTTT. As protein: CSASGTESEKLFF.

The CDR3 region has the DNA TGCGCCAGCAGCTTGATAGAGACAGGAAACTACGAGCAGTACTTC. Translating gives CASSLIETGNYEQYF. The V gene is TRBV5-1, the J gene TRBJ2-7; D is perhaps TRBD1 (6 bases). Germline-derived CDR1 and CDR2 are SGHRS and YFSETQ. The CDR3 runs to 15 residues. V shed 1 base and J shed 3 bases, with 14 bases lying between them.

V and J are TRBV6-5 and TRBJ2-7; 12 bases agree with TRBD1. The CDR3 totals 14 residues. J gave up 5 bases and V 6 bases, and 5 bases lay outside the gene matches. Per the germline V gene, CDR1 is MNHEY and CDR2 is SVGAGI. CDR3 nucleotide sequence: TGTGCCAGCAGCCGGGGACAGGGGGCTAACGAGCAGTACTTC. Protein product: CASSRGQGANEQYF.